The sequence of this T cell receptor (beta chain) was determined in a study of blood T cell repertoires in COVID-19. During active infection, Seattle patients enrolled and were then monitored through disease. Study processing details: Estimation of nucleated cell counts was performed using reference gene primer amplification. Using immunoSEQ multiplex PCR, the repertoire was profiled, and TCRdb retains in-frame clones only, with some absent. V and J calls plus clone size are reproduced from that table; the DNA served to infer D and trimming. The sample lists 210,000 or so clones, under 85% seen once, with around 1.3% in the top ten. Sequencing was performed on peripheral blood. The source is a woman aged 30 to 39 with COVID-19, enrolled during active disease.

The DNA of the CDR3 is TGTGCCAGCAGTTACTCCCCGGGGAGCGGGGGGGCCTTCTCCGGCACAGATACGCAGTATTTT. Translated, it gives CASSYSPGSGGAFSGTDTQYF. V usage is TRBV6-2 or TRBV6-3 and J usage is TRBJ2-3; TRBD2 agrees at 10 bases. The CDR3 length is 21 residues. Germline V lookup: CDR1 MNHEY, CDR2 SVGEGT. V lost 0 bases and J lost 1; bases outside the gene matches: 16.